The 3 T cell receptor beta chains below were found in one sample sequenced in a study of blood T cells in healthy people across ages. Alongside a J-beta primer mix, a sample-barcoded 5' primer served in a second PCR lasting about 6 to 11 cycles. A single record per CDR3 protein comes from TCRdb applying MiXCR to the 5' RACE reads. This table has 700,000 or so distinct CDR3 sequences, 40% to 45% appearing once. The sequenced sample was blood. These receptors were obtained from a man of 80 years or more in good health.

This clonotype was seen a few times. The V and J genes are TRBV7-2 and TRBJ2-3; D gene unclear. Germline-derived CDR1 and CDR2 are SGHTA and FQGNSA. This CDR3 spans 14 amino acids. V lost 6 bases, J lost 5 bases, and 15 bases lay in between. CDR3 DNA sequence: TGTGCCAGCAGAAGTCGCAGGACCCAAGATACGCAGTATTTT. Protein product: CASRSRRTQDTQYF.

The genes are TRBV20-1 and TRBJ2-4; tentative D call: TRBD1 (6 bases). Trimming took off 0 bases at V and 6 bases at J, with 15 bases between the two ends. The CDR3 has 15 residues. The germline V gene has CDR1 DFQATT and CDR2 SNEGSKA (reference sequence). This CDR3 reads CSARDWDTKRNIQYF. The CDR3 coding sequence is TGCAGTGCTAGAGATTGGGACACCAAGAGAAACATTCAGTACTTC.

In regard to this clonotype: At one end the junction does not follow the germline gene, possibly because of a read error. V and J are TRBV6-2 or TRBV6-3 and TRBJ2-5; 13 bases match TRBD2. CDR1 MNHEY and CDR2 SVGEGT come from the germline V gene. This CDR3 has 16 residues. CDR3 bases: TGTACCAGCAGTCGGGGACTAGCGGGGTTTGGCAATGAGCAGTACTTC. Translated: CTSSRGLAGFGNEQYF.